The clone carrying this T cell receptor (beta chain) was seen ten or more times. Its cognate antigen is unknown. Amplified regions were TCR beta CDR3 sequences from RNA transcripts. TCR CDR3 regions were first amplified by RT-PCR with HTBI primers. TCRdb itself ran the multiplex PCR reads through MiXCR, one entry per CDR3 protein. In the table there are 250,000 to 300,000 distinct CDR3 sequences, approximately 15% of which are singletons. Trimming cost V 1 base and J 7 bases, with 17 bases left between them. The CDR3 totals 16 residues. This entry belongs to a study of T cells in Graves' hyperthyroidism and ophthalmopathy. Whole-study results and caveats: Blood also showed most of the thyroid clonotypes that were expanded above 0.001.

The source is a middle-aged woman with Graves' hyperthyroidism. The chain recombines TRBV12-3 or TRBV12-4 with TRBJ1-5; D ambiguous. Sequencing was performed on blood. The chain's CDR3 is CASSLGPPDTRQPQHF. As DNA, the CDR3 is TGTGCCAGCAGTTTAGGACCACCCGATACGAGGCAGCCCCAGCATTTT.